The source of this TCR beta chain is a study of blood T cell repertoires in COVID-19. Study overall: Donors in the United States, Italy and Spain gave samples during acute or convalescent COVID-19. PBMCs, B-cell-depleted T cells, or T cells provided the cDNA or gDNA that made up the material.

Germline V CDR1 and CDR2: LNHDA, SQIVND (reference sequence). This CDR3 has 15 residues. Trimming removed 6 bases from V and 6 bases from J; junction bases left unmatched: 7. Per the original methods: By means of reference gene primer amplification, nucleated cell counts were estimated. TCRdb's copy holds only in-frame clones and misses some; the assay was immunoSEQ multiplex PCR. That table furnishes V, J and clone size, whereas the DNA furnished D and trimming. Of some 240,000 clones listed, about 91% are singletons. The receptor comes from a woman between 40 and 50 years old who had recovered from COVID-19. The sample comprised peripheral blood. This chain joins TRBV19 and TRBJ1-5, with 11 positions matching TRBD1. The chain's CDR3 is CASRTRTGGGQPQHF. The CDR3 bases are TGTGCCAGTAGGACCCGGACAGGGGGCGGTCAGCCCCAGCATTTT.